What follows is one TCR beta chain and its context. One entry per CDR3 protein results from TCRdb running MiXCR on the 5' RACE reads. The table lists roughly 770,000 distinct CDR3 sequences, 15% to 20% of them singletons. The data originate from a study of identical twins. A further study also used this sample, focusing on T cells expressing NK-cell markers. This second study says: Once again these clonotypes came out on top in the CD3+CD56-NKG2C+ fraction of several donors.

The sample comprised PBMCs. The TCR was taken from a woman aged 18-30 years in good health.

CDR3 protein: CASHSVGRWGGTEAFF. The CDR3 DNA reads TGTGCCAGCCATTCGGTGGGCCGGTGGGGAGGCACTGAAGCTTTCTTT. The chain joins TRBV12-3 or TRBV12-4 to TRBJ1-1, with D unclear. This CDR3 is 16 amino acids long. The V and J ends lost 8 bases and 4 bases respectively, with 23 bases between them.